The 15 T cell receptor beta chains reported below all come from one sample, sequenced in a study of blood T cell repertoires in COVID-19. Generated by immunoSEQ multiplex PCR, the TCRdb table keeps only in-frame clones and is missing some. The sample contains about 160,000 clones, approximately 88% of which appear only once. Material for sequencing was peripheral blood. These receptors came from a man aged 55 to 70 with acute or convalescent COVID-19.

This clone was seen once. J is TRBJ2-7 and V is TRBV6-1, with D perhaps matching TRBD1 (5 bases). The CDR3 extends over 13 amino acids. V lost 0 bases and J 9 bases, leaving 12 bases between the germline ends. Germline V gene lookup returns CDR1 MNHNS and CDR2 SASEGT. The CDR3 region is CASSEATRVGQYF. Here the CDR3 DNA reads TGTGCCAGCAGTGAAGCAACCAGGGTGGGGCAGTACTTC.

V and J are TRBV6-5 and TRBJ1-5, with TRBD1 identical over 10 bases. CDR3 length: 14 amino acids. V shed 6 bases, J shed 5 bases, and the junction held 4 bases outside the gene matches. CDR1 MNHEY and CDR2 SVGAGI come from the germline V gene. For the CDR3, the DNA is TGTGCCAGCAGGCCCGACAGGGGGCATCAGCCCCAGCATTTT. Protein product: CASRPDRGHQPQHF.

The chain joins TRBV5-6 to TRBJ2-7, with a tentative D call TRBD1 (6 bases). The germline V and J ends were trimmed by 4 bases and 4 bases, with 12 bases remaining between them. Germline assignment: CDR1 SGHDT and CDR2 YYEEEE. CDR3 length equals 13 residues. The CDR3 reads CASSAGQKYEQYF. In DNA, the CDR3 is TGTGCCAGCAGCGCCGGACAGAAGTACGAGCAGTACTTC.

The J gene is TRBJ2-3, the V gene TRBV5-1, with 7 nucleotides matching TRBD1. There are 15 residues in the CDR3. The J segment lost 3 bases and the V segment lost 1 base, leaving 5 bases of the junction unmatched. Per germline, CDR1 SGHRS and CDR2 YFSETQ. The CDR3 sequence is CASSLRAGGTDTQYF. In DNA form, the CDR3 reads TGCGCCAGCAGCTTGCGGGCAGGGGGTACAGATACGCAGTATTTT. Variable domain in full (rest from reference TRBV5-1 and TRBJ2-3): KAGVTQTPRYLIKTRGQQVTLSCSPISGHRSVSWYQQTPGQGLQFLFEYFSETQRNKGNFPGRFSGRQFSNSRSEMNVSTLELGDSALYLCASSLRAGGTDTQYFGPGTRLTVL.

The V call is TRBV28, the J call TRBJ1-2; D is possibly TRBD1 (6 bases). The CDR3 is made up of 14 amino acids. The germline CDR1 and CDR2 sequences are MDHEN and SYDVKM. Trimming removed 0 bases from V and 8 bases from J, with 13 bases in between. The CDR3 reads CASSLWTGHSGYTF. CDR3 nucleotide sequence: TGTGCCAGCAGTTTATGGACAGGACATAGCGGCTACACCTTC.

CDR3 in DNA: TGTGCCAGCAGCTCAGGACGGGAGAACACTGAAGCTTTCTTT. This translates into CASSSGRENTEAFF. The rearrangement links TRBV11-2 to TRBJ1-1; no firm D call. CDR1 and CDR2 (germline): SGHAT, FQNNGV. CDR3 length equals 14 residues. With 4 bases removed from V and 1 base from J, the gap between germline ends came to 10 bases.

The chain employs TRBV28 and TRBJ2-3; 9 positions agree with TRBD2. The CDR3 is 16 residues long. From germline, CDR1 is MDHEN and CDR2 SYDVKM. The V segment lost 7 bases and the J segment 5 bases; nucleotides outside the gene matches: 13. CDR3 region: CASTGSEAGGKDTQYF. For the CDR3, the DNA is TGTGCCAGCACAGGATCCGAAGCGGGGGGAAAAGATACGCAGTATTTT.

The rearrangement joins TRBV30 to TRBJ1-1, with 8 bases lining up with TRBD1. Germline CDR1 reads GTSNPN; CDR2 reads SVGIG (reference sequence). J was trimmed by 11 bases and V by 0 bases; bases with no gene match: 14. This CDR3 is built from 15 residues. The CDR3 region has the DNA TGTGCCTGGAGTGTACGCTCGACAGGGGTATTGTCGGCTTTCTTT. Its protein product is CAWSVRSTGVLSAFF.

Turning to this clone: The sample carries other DNA sequences with the same CDR3. This chain joins TRBV2 and TRBJ1-4; D possibly corresponds to TRBD1 (5 bases). Germline CDR1 SNHLY, CDR2 FYNNEI. Trimming removed 4 bases from V and 3 bases from J, with 9 bases in between. The CDR3 totals 14 residues. CDR3 sequence: CASSVQGPNEKLFF. The CDR3 DNA reads TGTGCCAGCAGTGTGCAGGGCCCTAATGAAAAACTGTTTTTT.

The V call is TRBV7-8, the J call TRBJ2-7; 10 nucleotides match TRBD2. The CDR3 is made up of 15 amino acids. Germline values: CDR1 SGHVS, CDR2 FQNEAQ. J gave up 2 bases and V 3 bases, and 4 bases lay outside the gene matches. The CDR3 DNA sequence: TGTGCCAGCAGCTTTCTAGCGGGGGCCACCTACGAGCAGTACTTC. Its protein product is CASSFLAGATYEQYF.

The chain combines TRBV21-1 with TRBJ2-1; the D call TRBD2 from the table was never checked on the DNA. TRBV21-1 is classified as a pseudogene. The CDR3 covers 17 residues. CDR3 bases: TGTGCCAGCAGCAAAGTGGGGAGAATAGTTGCTTGTAATGAGCAGTTCTTC. As protein: CASSKVGRIVACNEQFF.

V and J are TRBV13 and TRBJ2-2; 13 positions match TRBD2. The CDR3 is 16 residues long. The J segment lost 4 bases and the V segment lost 5 bases, leaving 4 bases of the junction unmatched. Germline V gene data show CDR1 as PRHDT and CDR2 as FYEKMQ (reference sequence). This CDR3 reads CASSGRLAGGTGELFF. CDR3 DNA sequence: TGTGCCAGCAGCGGCCGACTAGCGGGGGGCACCGGGGAGCTGTTTTTT.

The V call is TRBV3-1 (or the pseudogene TRBV3-2), the J call TRBJ2-5; no firm D call. The CDR3 is made up of 12 amino acids. V shed 3 bases and J shed 4 bases, with 6 bases lying between them. From germline, CDR1 is LGHDT and CDR2 YNNKEL (reference sequence). In DNA form, the CDR3 reads TGTGCCAGCAGCCATAGTGGAGAGACCCAGTACTTC. As protein: CASSHSGETQYF.

V and J are TRBV6-5 and TRBJ1-2, with 8 bases matching TRBD1. V lost 5 bases, J lost 4 bases, and 6 bases stayed unmatched. The CDR3 loop spans 14 amino acids. The germline CDR1 and CDR2 sequences are MNHEY and SVGAGI. This chain's CDR3 is CASSTGQGGYGYTF. Here the CDR3 DNA reads TGTGCCAGCAGTACCGGACAGGGAGGCTATGGCTACACCTTC.

This rearrangement joins TRBV2 to TRBJ2-4, with 10 positions matching TRBD1. Trimming took 4 bases from V and 3 from J; bases not matched to a gene: 6. CDR3 size: 16 residues. From germline, CDR1 is SNHLY and CDR2 FYNNEI. The CDR3 coding sequence is TGTGCCAGCAGTGGAGGGGACAGGGGAGTCAAAAACATTCAGTACTTC. Encoded protein: CASSGGDRGVKNIQYF.